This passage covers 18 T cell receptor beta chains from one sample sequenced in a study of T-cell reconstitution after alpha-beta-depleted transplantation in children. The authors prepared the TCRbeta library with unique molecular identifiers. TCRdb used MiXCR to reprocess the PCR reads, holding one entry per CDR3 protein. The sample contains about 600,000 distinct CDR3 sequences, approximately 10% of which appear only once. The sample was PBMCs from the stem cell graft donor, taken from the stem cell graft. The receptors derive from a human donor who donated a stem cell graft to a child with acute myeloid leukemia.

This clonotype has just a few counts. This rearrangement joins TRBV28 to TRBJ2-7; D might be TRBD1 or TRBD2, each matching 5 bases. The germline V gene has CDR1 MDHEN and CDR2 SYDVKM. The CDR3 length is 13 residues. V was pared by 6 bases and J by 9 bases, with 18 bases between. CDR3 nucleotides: TGTGCCAGCAGAACCCCGGGACGGACGGCGCAGTACTTC. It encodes CASRTPGRTAQYF.

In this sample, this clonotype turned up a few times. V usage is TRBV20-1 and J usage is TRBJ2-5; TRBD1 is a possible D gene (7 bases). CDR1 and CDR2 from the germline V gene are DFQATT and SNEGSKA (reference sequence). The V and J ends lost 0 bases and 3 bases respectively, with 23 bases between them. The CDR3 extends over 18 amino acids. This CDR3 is CSARDISFAGTGEETQYF. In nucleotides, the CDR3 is TGCAGTGCTAGAGATATCTCTTTCGCGGGAACAGGGGAAGAGACCCAGTACTTC.

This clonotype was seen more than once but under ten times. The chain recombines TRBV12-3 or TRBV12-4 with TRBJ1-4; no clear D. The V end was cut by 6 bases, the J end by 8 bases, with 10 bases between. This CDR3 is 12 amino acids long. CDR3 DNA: TGTGCCAGCAGCTTCCCAATGGAAAAACTGTTTTTT. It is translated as CASSFPMEKLFF.

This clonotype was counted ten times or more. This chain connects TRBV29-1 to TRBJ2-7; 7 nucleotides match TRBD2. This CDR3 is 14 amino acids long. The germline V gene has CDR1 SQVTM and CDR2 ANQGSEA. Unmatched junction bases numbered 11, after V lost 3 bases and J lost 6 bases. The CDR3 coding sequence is TGCAGCGTTGAGGGCGGGAGCAGCCCCTCCGAGCAGTACTTC. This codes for CSVEGGSSPSEQYF.

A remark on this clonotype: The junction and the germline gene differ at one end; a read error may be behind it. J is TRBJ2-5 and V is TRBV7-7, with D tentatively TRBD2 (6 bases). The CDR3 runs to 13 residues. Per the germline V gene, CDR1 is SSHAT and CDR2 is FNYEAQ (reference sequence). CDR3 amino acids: CASSIMRGETQYF. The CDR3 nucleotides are TGTGCTAGCAGCATCATGCGGGGAGAGACCCAGTACTTC.

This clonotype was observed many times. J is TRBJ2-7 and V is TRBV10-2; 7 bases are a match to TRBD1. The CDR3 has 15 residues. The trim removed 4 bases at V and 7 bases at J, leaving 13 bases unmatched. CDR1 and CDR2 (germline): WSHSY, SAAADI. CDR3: CASSGTGTASVEQYF. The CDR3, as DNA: TGCGCCAGCAGTGGGACCGGGACAGCTTCCGTGGAGCAGTACTTC.

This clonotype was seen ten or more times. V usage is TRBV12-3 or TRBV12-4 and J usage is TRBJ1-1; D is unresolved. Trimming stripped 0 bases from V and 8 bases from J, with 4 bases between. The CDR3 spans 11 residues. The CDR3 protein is CASSLAGEAFF. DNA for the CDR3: TGTGCCAGCAGTTTAGCGGGGGAAGCTTTCTTT.

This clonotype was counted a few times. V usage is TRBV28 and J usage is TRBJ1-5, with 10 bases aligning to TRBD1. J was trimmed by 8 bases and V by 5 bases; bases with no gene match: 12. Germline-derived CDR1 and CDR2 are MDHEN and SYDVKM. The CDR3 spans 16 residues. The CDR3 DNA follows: TGTGCCAGCAGTCCGTCGGACAGGGGGGCCCTGGAGCCCCAGCATTTT. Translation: CASSPSDRGALEPQHF. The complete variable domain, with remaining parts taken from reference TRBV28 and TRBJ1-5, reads DVKVTQSSRYLVKRTGEKVFLECVQDMDHENMFWYRQDPGLGLRLIYFSYDVKMKEKGDIPEGYSVSREKKERFSLILESASTNQTSMYLCASSPSDRGALEPQHFGDGTRLSIL.

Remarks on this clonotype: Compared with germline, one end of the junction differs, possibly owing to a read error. The CDR3 region is CASSEGPGNEQFF. CDR3 coding DNA: TGTGCCAGCAGCGAAGGTCCCGGGAATGAGCAGTTCTTC. This chain uses TRBV6-1 with TRBJ2-1, with unresolved D. This CDR3 spans 13 amino acids. The germline CDR1 and CDR2 sequences are MNHNS and SASEGT.

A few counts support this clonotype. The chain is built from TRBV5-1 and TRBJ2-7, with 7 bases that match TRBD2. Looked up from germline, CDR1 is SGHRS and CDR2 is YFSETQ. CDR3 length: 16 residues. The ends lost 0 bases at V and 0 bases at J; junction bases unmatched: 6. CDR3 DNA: TGCGCCAGCAGCTTGGGAACTAGCGAGAGCTCCTACGAGCAGTACTTC. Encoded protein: CASSLGTSESSYEQYF. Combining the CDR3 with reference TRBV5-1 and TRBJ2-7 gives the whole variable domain KAGVTQTPRYLIKTRGQQVTLSCSPISGHRSVSWYQQTPGQGLQFLFEYFSETQRNKGNFPGRFSGRQFSNSRSEMNVSTLELGDSALYLCASSLGTSESSYEQYFGPGTRLTVT.

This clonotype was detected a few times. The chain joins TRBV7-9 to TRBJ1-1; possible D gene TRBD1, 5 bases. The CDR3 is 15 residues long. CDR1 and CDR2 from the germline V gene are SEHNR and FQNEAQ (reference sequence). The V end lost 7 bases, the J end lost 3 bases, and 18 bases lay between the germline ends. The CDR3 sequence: CASTVSGGADTEAFF. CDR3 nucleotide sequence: TGTGCCAGCACCGTATCCGGGGGAGCCGACACTGAAGCTTTCTTT.

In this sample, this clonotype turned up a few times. CDR3 DNA sequence: TGTGCCACCAGTGACCAAATGACTACCGGGACAGGGACGATCGGTACGCAGTATTTT. This encodes CATSDQMTTGTGTIGTQYF. The genes are TRBV24-1 and TRBJ2-3; TRBD1 agrees at 9 bases. V lost 4 bases to trimming and J lost 8 bases; unmatched junction nucleotides: 21. This CDR3 spans 19 amino acids. Germline values: CDR1 KGHDR, CDR2 SFDVKD.

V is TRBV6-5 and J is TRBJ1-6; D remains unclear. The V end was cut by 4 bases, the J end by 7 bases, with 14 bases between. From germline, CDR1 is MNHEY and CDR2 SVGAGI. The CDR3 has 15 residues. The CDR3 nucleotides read TGTGCCAGCAGTTGGACTCAAACCTCGAATTCACCCCTCCACTTT. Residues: CASSWTQTSNSPLHF.

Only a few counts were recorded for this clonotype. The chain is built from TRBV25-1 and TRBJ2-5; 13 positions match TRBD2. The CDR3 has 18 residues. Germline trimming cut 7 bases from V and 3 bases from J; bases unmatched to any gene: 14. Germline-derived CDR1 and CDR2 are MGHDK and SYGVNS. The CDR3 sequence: CASNPKPGTSGAKETQYF. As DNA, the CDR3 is TGTGCCAGCAATCCGAAACCCGGGACTAGCGGGGCCAAAGAGACCCAGTACTTC.

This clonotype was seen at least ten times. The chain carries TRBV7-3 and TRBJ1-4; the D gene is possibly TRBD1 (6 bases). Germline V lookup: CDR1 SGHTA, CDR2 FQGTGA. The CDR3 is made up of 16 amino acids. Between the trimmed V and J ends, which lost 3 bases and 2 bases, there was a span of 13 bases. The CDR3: CASSFPGDRTNEKLFF. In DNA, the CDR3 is TGTGCCAGCAGCTTCCCAGGGGATCGTACTAATGAAAAACTGTTTTTT. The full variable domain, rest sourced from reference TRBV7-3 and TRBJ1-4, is GAGVSQTPSNKVTEKGKYVELRCDPISGHTALYWYRQSLGQGPEFLIYFQGTGAADDSGLPNDRFFAVRPEGSVSTLKIQRTERGDSAVYLCASSFPGDRTNEKLFFGSGTQLSVL.

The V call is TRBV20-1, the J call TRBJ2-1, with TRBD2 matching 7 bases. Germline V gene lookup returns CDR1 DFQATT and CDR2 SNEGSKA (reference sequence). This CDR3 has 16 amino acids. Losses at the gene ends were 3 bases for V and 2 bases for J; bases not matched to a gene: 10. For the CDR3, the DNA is TGCAGTGCTAGGGGTCTAGCGGCGCTTACCTACAATGAGCAGTTCTTC. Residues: CSARGLAALTYNEQFF.

This chain's CDR3 is CASSFMGLAGDEQFF. CDR3 bases: TGTGCCAGCAGCTTCATGGGACTAGCGGGAGATGAGCAGTTCTTC. The rearrangement uses TRBV7-3 and TRBJ2-1; 14 bases are shared with TRBD2. Losses at the gene ends were 3 bases for V and 8 bases for J; bases not matched to a gene: 3. In germline, CDR1 is SGHTA, CDR2 FQGTGA. The CDR3 is 15 residues long.

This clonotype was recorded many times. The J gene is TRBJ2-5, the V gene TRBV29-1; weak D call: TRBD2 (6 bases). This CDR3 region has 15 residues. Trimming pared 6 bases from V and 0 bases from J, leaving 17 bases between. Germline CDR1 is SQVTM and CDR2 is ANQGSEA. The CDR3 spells CSVDSGDSYQETQYF. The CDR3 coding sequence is TGCAGCGTGGACTCGGGGGACTCGTACCAAGAGACCCAGTACTTC.